This T cell receptor beta chain was retrieved from a study of blood T cell repertoires in COVID-19. Overall study: Spain, Italy and the United States supplied samples that represented acute and convalescent COVID-19. Nucleic acid was either cDNA or gDNA, and it came from T cells, B-cell-depleted T cells, or PBMCs.

A note on this clone: The sample carries other DNA sequences with the same CDR3.

The authors' processing: Reference gene primer amplification yielded estimated nucleated cell counts. TCRdb keeps only in-frame clones here, not all; method: immunoSEQ multiplex PCR. For V, J and clone size, that table is used; D and trimming come from the DNA. The data contain some 200,000 clones, about 80% of them singletons. The CDR3 totals 15 residues. Trimming at V came to 2 bases and at J to 1 base, leaving 1 base not matched to a gene. From germline, CDR1 is WNHNN and CDR2 SYGVQD (reference sequence). The sample comprised peripheral blood. This chain links TRBV10-1 with TRBJ2-3; 9 positions match TRBD2. The sequence derives from a man aged 30-40 years with active or convalescent COVID-19. The DNA of the CDR3 is TGCGCCAGCAGTGAGCCTAGCGGGGGCACAGATACGCAGTATTTT. This gives the protein CASSEPSGGTDTQYF.